The entry below describes one TCR beta chain. Original processing notes: It was from reference gene primer amplification that nucleated cell counts were estimated. Using immunoSEQ multiplex PCR, the repertoire was profiled, and TCRdb retains in-frame clones only, with some absent. The V and J calls and the clone size are those of that table, but D and trimming were determined from the DNA. The sample shows some 150,000 clones, around 81% of them seen only once. The data were taken from a study of blood T cell repertoires in COVID-19. Study context: Researchers got acute and convalescent COVID-19 samples from the United States, Italy and Spain. The analysed material was cDNA or gDNA that came from T cells, B-cell-depleted T cells, or PBMCs.

Sequencing was done on a sample of peripheral blood. The TCR comes from a human donor with acute or convalescent COVID-19. The donor label of this sample is uncertain.

The CDR3 protein is CASRAQGAGETQYF. The CDR3 DNA follows: TGCGCCAGCAGAGCTCAGGGGGCCGGGGAGACCCAGTACTTC. This chain joins TRBV5-1 and TRBJ2-5; TRBD1 matches at 8 bases. Germline trimming cut 5 bases from V and 5 bases from J; bases unmatched to any gene: 8. The CDR3 runs to 14 residues. CDR1 SGHRS and CDR2 YFSETQ come from the germline V gene.